These 28 T cell receptor beta chains originate from one sample sequenced in a study of blood T cell repertoires in COVID-19. Sequencing was performed with immunoSEQ multiplex PCR; in TCRdb, only in-frame clones are kept and a portion is missing. The data contain roughly 65,000 clones, about 82% of them singletons. Sequenced: peripheral blood. The receptor source for this set is a man in his forties or fifties with acute or convalescent COVID-19.

The chain recombines TRBV3-1 (or the pseudogene TRBV3-2) with TRBJ1-2, with a weak D call TRBD1 (6 bases). The CDR3 is 15 residues long. The germline V gene encodes CDR1 LGHDT and CDR2 YNNKEL (reference sequence). V dropped 5 bases and J dropped 2 bases, with 15 bases sitting between them. In DNA form, the CDR3 reads TGTGCCAGCAGCTCACAGGGTGGTCCGAACTATGGCTACACCTTC. This encodes CASSSQGGPNYGYTF.

The genes are TRBV9 and TRBJ2-7; TRBD2 agrees at 8 bases. In germline, CDR1 is SGDLS, CDR2 YYNGEE. This CDR3 has 14 residues. V lost 4 bases, J lost 2 bases, and 5 bases stayed unmatched. The DNA of the CDR3 is TGTGCCAGCAGCACAACTAGCGGTCCCTACGAGCAGTACTTC. It translates to CASSTTSGPYEQYF.

About this clone: The same CDR3 is also encoded by other DNA sequences in this sample. CDR3 sequence: CASRWQGGTYEQYF. CDR3 in DNA: TGTGCTTCAAGGTGGCAGGGTGGCACCTACGAGCAGTACTTC. This sequence joins TRBV28 and TRBJ2-7, with TRBD1 as a possible D gene (5 bases). Germline V lookup: CDR1 MDHEN, CDR2 SYDVKM. The CDR3 sequence is 14 residues long.

This clone was counted a single time. The chain uses TRBV7-9 and TRBJ1-1; D unresolved. This CDR3 has 14 residues. Between the trimmed V and J ends, which lost 8 bases and 0 bases, there was a span of 13 bases. CDR1 is SEHNR and CDR2 is FQNEAQ in the germline V gene (reference sequence). CDR3 protein: CASQRRRVNTEAFF. CDR3 DNA: TGTGCCAGCCAACGGAGGCGGGTGAACACTGAAGCTTTCTTT.

The V and J genes are TRBV11-2 and TRBJ2-3; D ambiguous. Trimming shortened V by 0 bases and J by 2 bases, and 6 bases separated the two germline ends. Germline assignment: CDR1 SGHAT and CDR2 FQNNGV. CDR3 length equals 14 residues. Here the CDR3 DNA reads TGTGCCAGCAGCTTAGAGTTGGCCACAGATACGCAGTATTTT. It codes for CASSLELATDTQYF.

This chain joins TRBV30 and TRBJ1-1; possibly TRBD1 for D (5 bases). The V end lost 2 bases, the J end lost 7 bases, and 14 bases lay between the germline ends. This CDR3 has 13 residues. Germline V gives CDR1 GTSNPN, CDR2 SVGIG (reference sequence). This CDR3 is CAWSSWGPGEAFF. In nucleotides, the CDR3 is TGTGCCTGGAGTTCGTGGGGCCCGGGTGAAGCTTTCTTT.

A few counts support this clone. The chain recombines TRBV6-5 with TRBJ1-2; tentatively, D is TRBD1 (5 bases). V gave up 6 bases and J gave up 5 bases, with 16 bases separating them. Germline V gene sequence: CDR1 MNHEY, CDR2 SVGAGI. The CDR3 is 14 amino acids. CDR3 protein: CASRPYRAGYGYTF. CDR3 nucleotides: TGTGCCAGCAGGCCCTACCGGGCAGGGTATGGCTACACCTTC.

The V gene is TRBV4-1, the J gene TRBJ2-2; 7 positions match TRBD2. V was pared by 4 bases and J by 15 bases, with 17 bases of the junction left unmatched. Per germline, CDR1 MGHRA and CDR2 YSYEKL. This CDR3 has 15 residues. The DNA of the CDR3 is TGCGCCAGCAGCCCAGGACTGTTGCAAACCGGGAGGTTGTTTTTT. It translates to CASSPGLLQTGRLFF.

This chain uses TRBV11-2 with TRBJ1-2; 7 positions match TRBD1. V lost 5 bases, J lost 5 bases, and 5 bases stayed unmatched. Per germline, CDR1 SGHAT and CDR2 FQNNGV. The CDR3 length is 13 residues. CDR3 sequence reads: CASSPGTAYGYTF. The DNA of the CDR3 is TGTGCCAGCAGCCCTGGGACAGCTTATGGCTACACCTTC.

This clone was seen just once. The V call is TRBV5-4, the J call TRBJ2-7; 10 bases match TRBD1. The CDR3 extends over 14 amino acids. Germline loops: CDR1 SGHNT, CDR2 YYREEE (reference sequence). Germline trimming cut 4 bases from V and 3 bases from J; bases unmatched to any gene: 4. DNA for the CDR3: TGTGCCAGCAGCCGGACAGGGGGGGTCTACGAGCAGTACTTC. Protein product: CASSRTGGVYEQYF.

The rearrangement uses TRBV5-1 and TRBJ2-7; TRBD2 matches at 7 bases. The CDR3 runs 14 residues. Germline loops: CDR1 SGHRS, CDR2 YFSETQ. With V trimmed by 1 base and J by 3 bases, 4 bases remained unmatched. This CDR3 is CASSLYGGGYEQYF. The CDR3 DNA reads as TGCGCCAGCAGCTTGTATGGGGGGGGCTACGAGCAGTACTTC.

This clone was observed a handful of times. The chain recombines TRBV12-3 or TRBV12-4 with TRBJ1-2; D uncertain. The CDR3 totals 11 residues. V was trimmed by 10 bases and J by 2 bases, leaving 8 bases between them. The CDR3 nucleotides are TGTGCCACCAGGCGAAACTATGGCTACACCTTC. Translating it yields CATRRNYGYTF.

The rearrangement links TRBV28 to TRBJ1-6; no definite D call. Germline assignment: CDR1 MDHEN and CDR2 SYDVKM. This CDR3 has 13 amino acids. The V and J ends lost 2 bases and 12 bases respectively, with 11 bases between them. The CDR3 is CASSLGEGKPLHF. DNA for the CDR3: TGTGCCAGCAGTTTAGGGGAGGGTAAACCCCTCCACTTT. Using reference TRBV28 and TRBJ1-6 for the parts outside the CDR3, the full variable domain is DVKVTQSSRYLVKRTGEKVFLECVQDMDHENMFWYRQDPGLGLRLIYFSYDVKMKEKGDIPEGYSVSREKKERFSLILESASTNQTSMYLCASSLGEGKPLHFGNGTRLTVT.

The chain recombines TRBV6-2 or TRBV6-3 with TRBJ2-1; 11 nucleotides match TRBD2. The trim removed 2 bases at V and 4 bases at J, leaving 7 bases unmatched. Germline V gene sequence: CDR1 MNHEY, CDR2 SVGEGT. The CDR3 runs 17 residues. The chain's CDR3 is CASSYPLLAGVYNEQFF. The CDR3 nucleotides are TGTGCCAGCAGTTACCCTTTACTAGCGGGAGTATACAATGAGCAGTTCTTC.

The rearrangement uses TRBV27 and TRBJ2-3; 7 bases are a match to TRBD2. CDR3 length: 15 amino acids. V was pared by 7 bases and J by 2 bases, with 9 bases of the junction left unmatched. Germline CDR1 and CDR2: MNHEY and SMNVEV (reference sequence). The CDR3 region is CASTTTSRYTDTQYF. The CDR3 coding sequence is TGTGCCAGCACCACGACTAGCCGCTACACAGATACGCAGTATTTT.

The gene calls are TRBV6-5 and TRBJ1-1; D is uncertain. The CDR3 runs 15 residues. V was shortened by 0 bases and J by 0 bases, with 8 bases between the two germline ends. The germline V gene has CDR1 MNHEY and CDR2 SVGAGI. CDR3 region: CASSYSGVMNTEAFF. CDR3 bases: TGTGCCAGCAGTTACTCCGGAGTCATGAACACTGAAGCTTTCTTT.

The rearrangement uses TRBV29-1 and TRBJ1-1; a possible D gene is TRBD1 (5 bases). Germline V lookup: CDR1 SQVTM, CDR2 ANQGSEA. The V end lost 4 bases, the J end lost 4 bases, and 7 bases lay between the germline ends. The CDR3 length is 11 residues. CDR3 nucleotides: TGCAGCGTTGTTAGGGGCACTGAAGCTTTCTTT. Residues: CSVVRGTEAFF.

The chain recombines TRBV6-5 with TRBJ2-7, with 9 bases matching TRBD2. The V and J ends lost 4 bases and 4 bases, in that order; junction bases with no gene match: 8. The germline gives CDR1 MNHEY, CDR2 SVGAGI. CDR3 length: 15 residues. The CDR3 here is CASSSSPSGMYEQYF. The CDR3 region has the DNA TGTGCCAGCAGTTCCTCCCCTAGCGGGATGTACGAGCAGTACTTC.

DNA for the CDR3: TGTGCCAGCACGAGACACTTTAATTCACCCCTCCACTTT. This codes for CASTRHFNSPLHF. The V and J genes are TRBV28 and TRBJ1-6; D uncertain. The CDR3 length is 13 residues. The V end was cut by 7 bases, the J end by 6 bases, with 10 bases between. In germline, CDR1 is MDHEN, CDR2 SYDVKM.

This chain links TRBV5-8 with TRBJ2-2; 10 bases map to TRBD2. There are 16 residues in the CDR3. Germline V gene sequence: CDR1 SGHTS, CDR2 YDEGEE. V was pared by 4 bases and J by 6 bases, with 9 bases of the junction left unmatched. CDR3 amino acids: CASSPTSGWKAGELFF. Here the CDR3 DNA reads TGTGCCAGCAGCCCGACTAGCGGGTGGAAAGCCGGGGAGCTGTTTTTT.

The chain combines TRBV27 with TRBJ1-5; possible D gene TRBD1, 5 bases. V lost 5 bases, J lost 3 bases, and 11 bases lay in between. Germline CDR1 MNHEY, CDR2 SMNVEV (reference sequence). The CDR3 is 14 amino acids. The CDR3 nucleotides are TGTGCCAGCAGTCAAGTCAGGGACAATCAGCCCCAGCATTTT. Amino acids: CASSQVRDNQPQHF.

The CDR3 here is CATSTPSYEQYF. The CDR3 bases are TGTGCCACCAGCACCCCATCCTACGAGCAGTACTTC. V usage is TRBV15 and J usage is TRBJ2-7; the D is unclear. Per the germline V gene, CDR1 is LNHNV and CDR2 is YYDKDF (reference sequence). The V end lost 4 bases, the J end lost 1 base, and 5 bases lay between the germline ends. The CDR3 length is 12 residues.

The chain combines TRBV21-1 with TRBJ2-5; the DNA was not used to check the table's D call, TRBD2. TRBV21-1 is listed as a pseudogene. The CDR3 has 16 amino acids. The CDR3 loop reads CASSKSTVSDQETQYF. DNA of the CDR3: TGTGCCAGCAGCAAATCTACGGTGAGCGACCAAGAGACCCAGTACTTC.

V is TRBV18 and J is TRBJ2-3; D not resolved. V gave up 0 bases and J gave up 6 bases, with 13 bases separating them. The CDR3 contains 15 residues. Germline V CDR1 and CDR2: KGHSH, LQKENI. The CDR3 sequence: CASSPPSSGRDTQYF. DNA of the CDR3: TGTGCCAGCTCACCACCGAGCTCGGGTCGGGATACGCAGTATTTT.

This clone has a single count. V gene TRBV30 combines with J gene TRBJ1-2, with TRBD1 as a possible D gene (6 bases). Germline CDR1 GTSNPN, CDR2 SVGIG (reference sequence). This CDR3 spans 17 amino acids. V gave up 2 bases and J gave up 5 bases, with 24 bases separating them. The DNA of the CDR3 is TGTGCCTGGAGTCGAACCCCACAGGGCCCCCCGAGGTATGGCTACACCTTC. Its protein is CAWSRTPQGPPRYGYTF.

The chain links TRBV11-3 to TRBJ2-2, with a weak D call TRBD2 (5 bases). Germline V gene sequence: CDR1 SGHNT, CDR2 YENEEA. V lost 2 bases to trimming and J lost 5 bases, with 6 bases between them. The CDR3 has 13 residues. The CDR3: CASSLPGTGELFF. CDR3 sequence (DNA): TGTGCCAGCAGCTTACCGGGAACCGGGGAGCTGTTTTTT.

This chain connects TRBV29-1 to TRBJ2-7; possibly TRBD1 for D (5 bases). This CDR3 comprises 13 residues. The germline V gene encodes CDR1 SQVTM and CDR2 ANQGSEA. V was shortened by 4 bases and J by 1 base, with 11 bases between the two germline ends. The CDR3 DNA reads as TGCAGCGTTGTCCCCCGACAGTCCTACGAGCAGTACTTC. Its protein is CSVVPRQSYEQYF.

The chain combines TRBV6-1 with TRBJ1-2, with D possibly being TRBD1 (6 bases). The CDR3 runs to 18 residues. From germline, CDR1 is MNHNS and CDR2 SASEGT. With 0 bases removed from V and 0 bases from J, the gap between germline ends came to 17 bases. CDR3 sequence: CASSEALLDSYTNYGYTF. The CDR3 DNA sequence: TGTGCCAGCAGTGAAGCGTTATTGGACAGCTATACTAACTATGGCTACACCTTC.